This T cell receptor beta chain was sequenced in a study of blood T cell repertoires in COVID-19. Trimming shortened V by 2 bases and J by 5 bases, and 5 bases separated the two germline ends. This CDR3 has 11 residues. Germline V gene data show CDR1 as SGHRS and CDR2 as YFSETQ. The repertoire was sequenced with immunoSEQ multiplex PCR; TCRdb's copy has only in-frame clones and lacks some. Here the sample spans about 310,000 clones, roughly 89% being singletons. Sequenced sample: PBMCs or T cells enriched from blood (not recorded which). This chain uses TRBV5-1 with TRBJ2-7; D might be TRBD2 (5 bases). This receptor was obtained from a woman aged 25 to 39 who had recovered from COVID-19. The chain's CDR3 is CASSFGDEQYF. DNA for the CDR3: TGCGCCAGCAGCTTCGGGGACGAGCAGTACTTC. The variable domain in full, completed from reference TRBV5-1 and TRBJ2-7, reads KAGVTQTPRYLIKTRGQQVTLSCSPISGHRSVSWYQQTPGQGLQFLFEYFSETQRNKGNFPGRFSGRQFSNSRSEMNVSTLELGDSALYLCASSFGDEQYFGPGTRLTVT.